This T cell receptor beta chain was profiled in a study of radiotherapy plus CTLA-4 blockade in lung cancer. Findings of the study overall: Early blood T cell clone changes and increased post-radiation serum interferon-beta were reportedly the strongest response predictors.

CDR3 length equals 13 residues. The germline V gene encodes CDR1 SGHDN and CDR2 FVKESK. Trimming pared 0 bases from V and 13 bases from J, leaving 15 bases between. Assay: immunoSEQ multiplex PCR; the TCRdb copy retains only in-frame clones and omits some. The sample contains 110,000 or so clones, about four fifths of which appear only once. About this clone itself: Its antigen is currently unknown.

This TCR was recovered from a human donor with non-small cell lung cancer who had a partial response to radiotherapy plus ipilimumab. The V call is TRBV14, the J call TRBJ1-2, with D uncertain. The input for sequencing was peripheral blood, taken from a patient treated with radiotherapy plus ipilimumab. The CDR3 DNA reads as TGTGCCAGCAGCCAAGATATAGCAGCTCATCGCACCTTC. It yields the protein CASSQDIAAHRTF.